This TCR beta chain is from a study of T cell repertoires in cytomegalovirus infection. Details on this clonotype: What it binds is unknown. This could be a read error, since a much larger clone is one nucleotide away.

This CDR3 comprises 15 residues. Germline V gene sequence: CDR1 SGHVS, CDR2 FNYEAQ. TCRdb recomputed calls from the reads with MiXCR, one row per CDR3 protein. The table shows more than 75,000 distinct CDR3 sequences, with approximately 30% occurring only once. V gene TRBV7-6 combines with J gene TRBJ2-2, with TRBD1 identical over 9 bases. The TCR sequence derives from a human donor in good health (CMV status not recorded). Some clones in this sample may be carry-over from other donors' samples. The source material was CD8+ T cells from cultured PBMCs, sampled from culture after CMV antigen stimulation. The CDR3 spells CASSWDRDPSGELLF. The CDR3 region has the DNA TGTGCCAGCAGCTGGGACAGGGACCCTTCCGGGGAGCTGCTTTTT.